This TCR beta chain was profiled in a study of shared clonotypes between healthy human individuals. Assay used: immunoSEQ multiplex PCR; TCRdb lists only in-frame clones, some missing. The sample includes about 2.1 million clones, 93% of them seen just once. Terminally differentiated effector memory CD45RA+ cells were excluded by CCR7 positive selection of CD45RO-negative cells. The sequence came from a man between 18 and 35 years old in good health. Some clones in this sample may be carry-over from other donors' samples. Source material: naive CD8+ T cells from PBMCs.

The DNA of the CDR3 is TGTGCCAGTAAAGGTGTCGCACGGATAGATACGCAGTATTTT. Amino acids: CASKGVARIDTQYF. This chain joins TRBV19 and TRBJ2-3; D not resolved. Trimming removed 7 bases from V and 5 bases from J, with 16 bases in between. CDR1 and CDR2 from the germline V gene are LNHDA and SQIVND (reference sequence). This CDR3 is built from 14 residues.